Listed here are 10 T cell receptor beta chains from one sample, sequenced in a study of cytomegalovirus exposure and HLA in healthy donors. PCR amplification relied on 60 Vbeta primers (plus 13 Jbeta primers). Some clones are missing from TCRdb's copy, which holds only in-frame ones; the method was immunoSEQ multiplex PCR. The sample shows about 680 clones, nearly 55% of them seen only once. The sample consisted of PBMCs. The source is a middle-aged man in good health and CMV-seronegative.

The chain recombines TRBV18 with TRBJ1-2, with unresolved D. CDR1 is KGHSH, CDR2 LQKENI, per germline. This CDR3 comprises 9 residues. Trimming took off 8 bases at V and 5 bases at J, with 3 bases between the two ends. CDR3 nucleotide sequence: TGTGCCAGCCTTTATGGCTACACCTTC. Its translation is CASLYGYTF.

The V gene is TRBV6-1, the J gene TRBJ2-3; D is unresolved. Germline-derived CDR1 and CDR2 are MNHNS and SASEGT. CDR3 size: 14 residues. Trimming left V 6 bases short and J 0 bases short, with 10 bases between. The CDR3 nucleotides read TGTGCCAGCAGATTCACAGAGAGCACAGATACGCAGTATTTT. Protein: CASRFTESTDTQYF.

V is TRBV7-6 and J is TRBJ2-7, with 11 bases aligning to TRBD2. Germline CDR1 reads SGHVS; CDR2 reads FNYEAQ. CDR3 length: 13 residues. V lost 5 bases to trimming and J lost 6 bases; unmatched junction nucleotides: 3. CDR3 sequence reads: CASSNSGGGEQYF. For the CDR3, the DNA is TGTGCCAGCAGCAATAGCGGGGGGGGCGAGCAGTACTTC. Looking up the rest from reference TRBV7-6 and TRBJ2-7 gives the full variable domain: GAGVSQSPRYKVTKRGQDVALRCDPISGHVSLYWYRQALGQGPEFLTYFNYEAQQDKSGLPNDRFSAERPEGSISTLTIQRTEQRDSAMYRCASSNSGGGEQYFGPGTRLTVT.

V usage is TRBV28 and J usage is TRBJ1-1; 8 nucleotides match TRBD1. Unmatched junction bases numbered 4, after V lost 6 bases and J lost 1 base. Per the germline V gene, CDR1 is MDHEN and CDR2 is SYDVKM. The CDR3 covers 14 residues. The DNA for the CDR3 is TGTGCCAGCAGGGAAGGGACAGGGAACACTGAAGCTTTCTTT. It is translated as CASREGTGNTEAFF.

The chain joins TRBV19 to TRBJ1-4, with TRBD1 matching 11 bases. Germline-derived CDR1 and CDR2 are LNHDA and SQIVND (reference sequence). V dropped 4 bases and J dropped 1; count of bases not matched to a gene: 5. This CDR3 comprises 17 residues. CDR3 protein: CASSTMDRGQTNEKLFF. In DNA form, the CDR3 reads TGTGCCAGTAGTACCATGGACAGGGGGCAAACTAATGAAAAACTGTTTTTT.

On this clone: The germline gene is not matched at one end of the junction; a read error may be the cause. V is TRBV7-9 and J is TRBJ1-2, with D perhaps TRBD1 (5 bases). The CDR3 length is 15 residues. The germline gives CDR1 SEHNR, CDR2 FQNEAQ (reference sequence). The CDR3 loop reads CASSLPDRLGLGYPF. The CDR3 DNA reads TGTGCCAGCAGCTTACCCGACCGCCTGGGGCTTGGCTACCCCTTC.

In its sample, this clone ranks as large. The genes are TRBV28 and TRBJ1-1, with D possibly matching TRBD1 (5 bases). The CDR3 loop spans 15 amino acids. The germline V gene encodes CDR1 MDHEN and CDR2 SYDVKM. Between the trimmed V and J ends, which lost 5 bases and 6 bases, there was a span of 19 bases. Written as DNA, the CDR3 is TGTGCCAGCAGTCCCCTAGGTTCGGGGGGGGCTGAAGCTTTCTTT. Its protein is CASSPLGSGGAEAFF. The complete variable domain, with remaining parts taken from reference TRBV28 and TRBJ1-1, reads DVKVTQSSRYLVKRTGEKVFLECVQDMDHENMFWYRQDPGLGLRLIYFSYDVKMKEKGDIPEGYSVSREKKERFSLILESASTNQTSMYLCASSPLGSGGAEAFFGQGTRLTVV.

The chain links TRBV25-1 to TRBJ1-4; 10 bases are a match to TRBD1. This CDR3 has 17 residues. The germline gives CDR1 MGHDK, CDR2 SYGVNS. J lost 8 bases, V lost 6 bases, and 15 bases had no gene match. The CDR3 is CASRDPGQGLSYEKLFF. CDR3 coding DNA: TGTGCCAGCAGGGACCCGGGACAGGGGCTTTCGTACGAAAAACTGTTTTTT.

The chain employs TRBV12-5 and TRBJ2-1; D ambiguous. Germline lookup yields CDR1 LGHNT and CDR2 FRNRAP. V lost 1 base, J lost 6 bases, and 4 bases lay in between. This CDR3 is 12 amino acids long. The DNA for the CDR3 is TGTGCTAGTGGTTTGGCCGGCAATGAGCAGTTCTTC. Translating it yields CASGLAGNEQFF.

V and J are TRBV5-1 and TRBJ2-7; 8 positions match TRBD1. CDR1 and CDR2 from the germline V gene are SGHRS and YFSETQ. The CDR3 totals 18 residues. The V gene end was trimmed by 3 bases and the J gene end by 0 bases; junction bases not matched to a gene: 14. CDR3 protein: CASSSADRESRGSYEQYF. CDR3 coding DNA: TGCGCCAGCAGCTCGGCGGACAGGGAGAGCCGGGGCTCCTACGAGCAGTACTTC. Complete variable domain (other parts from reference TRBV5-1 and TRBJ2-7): KAGVTQTPRYLIKTRGQQVTLSCSPISGHRSVSWYQQTPGQGLQFLFEYFSETQRNKGNFPGRFSGRQFSNSRSEMNVSTLELGDSALYLCASSSADRESRGSYEQYFGPGTRLTVT.